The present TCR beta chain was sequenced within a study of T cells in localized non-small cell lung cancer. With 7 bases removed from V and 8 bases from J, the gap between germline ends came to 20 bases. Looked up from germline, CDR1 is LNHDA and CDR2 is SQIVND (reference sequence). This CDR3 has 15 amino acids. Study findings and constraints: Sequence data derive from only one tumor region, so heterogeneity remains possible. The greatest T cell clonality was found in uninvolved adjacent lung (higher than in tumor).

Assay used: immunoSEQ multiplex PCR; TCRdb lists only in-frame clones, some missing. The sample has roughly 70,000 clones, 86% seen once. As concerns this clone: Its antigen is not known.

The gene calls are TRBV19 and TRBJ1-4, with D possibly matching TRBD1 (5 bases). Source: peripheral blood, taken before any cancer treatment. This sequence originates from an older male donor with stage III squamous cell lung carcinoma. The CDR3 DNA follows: TGTGCCAGTACCCGTGGGGGACCCCTCGGCGAAAAACTGTTTTTT. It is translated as CASTRGGPLGEKLFF. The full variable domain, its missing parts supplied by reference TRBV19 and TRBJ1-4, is DGGITQSPKYLFRKEGQNVTLSCEQNLNHDAMYWYRQDPGQGLRLIYYSQIVNDFQKGDIAEGYSVSREKKESFPLTVTSAQKNPTAFYLCASTRGGPLGEKLFFGSGTQLSVL.